Below, 4 T cell receptor beta chains from the same sample are listed, as sequenced in a study of T cell repertoires in cytomegalovirus infection. TCRdb called the reads again in MiXCR, with one record for every CDR3 protein. Seen here are around 310,000 distinct CDR3 sequences, roughly 29% observed once, and the top ten hold approximately 20%. These receptors' targets are unknown. The specimen was cultured PBMCs, collected from culture after CMV antigen stimulation. The receptors derive from a human donor in good health (CMV status not recorded). Some clones in this sample may be carry-over from other donors' samples.

The gene calls are TRBV7-2 and TRBJ2-7; perhaps D is TRBD1 or TRBD2 (5 bases each). The CDR3 is 13 amino acids. Looked up from germline, CDR1 is SGHTA and CDR2 is FQGNSA. V lost 6 bases and J 3 bases, leaving 12 bases between the germline ends. The DNA of the CDR3 is TGTGCCAGCAGGGGACCGAACAACTACGAGCAGTACTTC. Translating gives CASRGPNNYEQYF.

This clonotype was seen only a few times. The rearrangement uses TRBV7-2 and TRBJ2-7; the D gene is possibly TRBD1 (6 bases). The CDR3 extends over 16 amino acids. CDR1 and CDR2 (germline): SGHTA, FQGNSA. Trimming stripped 6 bases from V and 3 bases from J, with 21 bases between. The CDR3 loop is CASSRNGGGSSYEQYF. For the CDR3, the DNA is TGTGCCAGCAGTCGTAACGGTGGGGGCTCTAGCTACGAGCAGTACTTC.

This rearrangement joins TRBV5-4 to TRBJ2-2, with 7 bases identical to TRBD2. The CDR3 is 18 residues long. Germline V CDR1 and CDR2: SGHNT, YYREEE (reference sequence). J lost 4 bases, V lost 4 bases, and 16 bases had no gene match. The CDR3 region has the DNA TGTGCCAGCAGCCCCCCCCCTCGTGGCGGGAGTGTCACCGGGGAGCTGTTTTTT. Protein: CASSPPPRGGSVTGELFF.

V is TRBV20-1 and J is TRBJ2-7, with 7 nucleotides matching TRBD2. CDR3 length equals 15 residues. J lost 3 bases, V lost 2 bases, and 10 bases had no gene match. CDR1 and CDR2 (germline): DFQATT, SNEGSKA (reference sequence). The CDR3 is CSARSGSAGDYEQYF. In DNA, the CDR3 is TGCAGTGCTAGAAGCGGGTCGGCGGGAGACTACGAGCAGTACTTC.